These 19 T cell receptor beta chains share one sample of origin, sequenced in a study of blood T cell repertoires in COVID-19. Assay: immunoSEQ multiplex PCR; the TCRdb copy retains only in-frame clones and omits some. Of about 200,000 clones in the sample, roughly 88% were seen once. The sample comprised peripheral blood. These receptor sequences come from a man aged 50-59 years with COVID-19, enrolled during active disease.

This chain links TRBV5-1 with TRBJ2-5; perhaps TRBD1 as D (5 bases). Between the trimmed V and J ends, which lost 4 bases and 5 bases, there was a span of 12 bases. The CDR3 contains 13 residues. Looked up from germline, CDR1 is SGHRS and CDR2 is YFSETQ. The CDR3 sequence is CASSGASVETQYF. The DNA of the CDR3 is TGCGCCAGCAGCGGGGCCAGTGTGGAGACCCAGTACTTC. The complete variable domain, with remaining parts taken from reference TRBV5-1 and TRBJ2-5, reads KAGVTQTPRYLIKTRGQQVTLSCSPISGHRSVSWYQQTPGQGLQFLFEYFSETQRNKGNFPGRFSGRQFSNSRSEMNVSTLELGDSALYLCASSGASVETQYFGPGTRLLVL.

This chain joins TRBV27 and TRBJ1-1; maybe TRBD1 (6 bases). CDR3 length: 16 amino acids. V lost 1 base to trimming and J lost 0 bases, with 12 bases between them. CDR1 and CDR2 from the germline V gene are MNHEY and SMNVEV (reference sequence). CDR3 in amino acids: CASSLYPGHLNTEAFF. The CDR3 nucleotides are TGTGCCAGCAGTTTATACCCGGGACATCTGAACACTGAAGCTTTCTTT.

This sequence joins TRBV6-5 and TRBJ1-3; no reliable D call. V gave up 10 bases and J gave up 0 bases, with 16 bases separating them. The V gene's germline CDR1 is MNHEY and CDR2 SVGAGI. The CDR3 contains 15 residues. DNA of the CDR3: TGTGCCACCTCTCCCCCAGGCAGCTCTGGAAACACCATATATTTT. Translating it yields CATSPPGSSGNTIYF.

In this sample, this clone turned up once. The gene calls are TRBV5-4 and TRBJ1-2; D is possibly TRBD1 (5 bases). V shed 6 bases and J shed 8 bases, with 17 bases lying between them. The CDR3 covers 13 residues. Germline V CDR1 and CDR2: SGHNT, YYREEE (reference sequence). CDR3 DNA sequence: TGTGCCAGCACCACAGGAATGTTTAGCGGCTACACCTTC. Translation: CASTTGMFSGYTF.

V gene TRBV7-2 combines with J gene TRBJ2-3, with TRBD2 as a possible D gene (5 bases). This CDR3 is 14 amino acids long. Per germline, CDR1 SGHTA and CDR2 FQGNSA. V lost 5 bases, J lost 0 bases, and 9 bases lay in between. Here the CDR3 reads CASSQAASTDTQYF. The DNA of the CDR3 is TGTGCCAGCAGCCAAGCGGCTAGCACAGATACGCAGTATTTT.

In DNA form, the CDR3 reads TGCAGTGCTAGTCCTACAGGGCGCGAGCAGTACTTC. This encodes CSASPTGREQYF. The chain joins TRBV20-1 to TRBJ2-7, with D tentatively TRBD1 (6 bases). The CDR3 has 12 amino acids. Trimming stripped 3 bases from V and 6 bases from J, with 12 bases between. The germline V gene encodes CDR1 DFQATT and CDR2 SNEGSKA (reference sequence).

The chain joins TRBV4-3 to TRBJ2-1; perhaps TRBD1 as D (6 bases). The CDR3 sequence is 13 residues long. Germline V CDR1 and CDR2: LGHNA, YSLEER. V lost 0 bases and J 6 bases, leaving 6 bases between the germline ends. The DNA of the CDR3 is TGCGCCAGCAGCCAAGAACAGGGCAATGAGCAGTTCTTC. It is translated as CASSQEQGNEQFF.

This clone was detected once. The chain has TRBV7-2 and TRBJ2-1; 8 bases map to TRBD2. Germline-derived CDR1 and CDR2 are SGHTA and FQGNSA. V was pared by 4 bases and J by 9 bases, with 11 bases of the junction left unmatched. This CDR3 is built from 15 residues. The CDR3 loop is CASSSSRLAKIEQFF. DNA for the CDR3: TGTGCCAGCAGCTCGTCGAGACTAGCGAAGATTGAGCAGTTCTTC.

The chain couples TRBV5-8 to TRBJ2-6; 11 nucleotides line up with TRBD2. Trimming removed 4 bases from V and 0 bases from J; junction bases left unmatched: 6. The CDR3 loop spans 18 amino acids. Looked up from germline, CDR1 is SGHTS and CDR2 is YDEGEE. CDR3 sequence: CASSAGTSGFSGANVLTF. In nucleotides, the CDR3 is TGTGCCAGCAGCGCAGGGACTAGCGGTTTCTCTGGGGCCAACGTCCTGACTTTC.

The chain is built from TRBV18 and TRBJ2-2; D uncertain. The V end was cut by 3 bases, the J end by 0 bases, with 11 bases between. Per germline, CDR1 KGHSH and CDR2 LQKENI. CDR3 length equals 16 residues. For the CDR3, the DNA is TGTGCCAGCTCACCTTCAACGGTCGCGAACACCGGGGAGCTGTTTTTT. Translated, it gives CASSPSTVANTGELFF.

Written as DNA, the CDR3 is TGTGCCAGCAGTGAACTAGCGGGAGGGGCTGAGCAGTTCTTC. Translation gives CASSELAGGAEQFF. The J gene is TRBJ2-1, the V gene TRBV2, with 12 positions matching TRBD2. With 2 bases clipped from V and 9 bases from J, the junction kept 2 bases outside the gene matches. Looked up from germline, CDR1 is SNHLY and CDR2 is FYNNEI. This CDR3 region has 14 residues.

The chain is built from TRBV4-2 and TRBJ2-7; D unresolved. This CDR3 is 14 amino acids long. V was pared by 1 base and J by 2 bases, with 9 bases between. Per germline, CDR1 LGHNA and CDR2 YNFKEQ. CDR3 nucleotides: TGTGCCAGCAGCCAAGCGGCACAGACCTACGAGCAGTACTTC. It translates to CASSQAAQTYEQYF.

The rearrangement links TRBV28 to TRBJ2-1; 7 bases agree with TRBD1. The CDR3 spans 16 residues. Trimming at V came to 5 bases and at J to 2 bases, leaving 9 bases not matched to a gene. Germline-derived CDR1 and CDR2 are MDHEN and SYDVKM. The CDR3: CASSLRTGRTYNEQFF. The CDR3 coding sequence is TGTGCCAGCAGTCTGAGGACAGGCCGAACCTACAATGAGCAGTTCTTC.

V and J are TRBV10-3 and TRBJ1-2; D remains ambiguous. The germline gives CDR1 ENHRY, CDR2 SYGVKD. The V gene lost 2 bases and the J gene lost 4 bases, with 11 bases spanning the gap. The CDR3 is 14 amino acids. This chain's CDR3 is CAISEIIDSYGYTF. The CDR3 nucleotides are TGTGCCATCAGTGAGATAATAGATAGCTATGGCTACACCTTC.

V usage is TRBV6-2 or TRBV6-3 and J usage is TRBJ1-5; 11 bases line up with TRBD1. The CDR3 covers 16 residues. V gave up 4 bases and J gave up 5 bases; unmatched junction bases: 7. Germline values: CDR1 MNHEY, CDR2 SVGEGT. In DNA form, the CDR3 reads TGTGCCAGCAGTTCTGGACAGGGGGCAAATGATCAGCCCCAGCATTTT. It specifies CASSSGQGANDQPQHF.

This clone was seen a single time. The J gene is TRBJ2-7, the V gene TRBV6-5; 10 positions match TRBD2. The CDR3 runs 14 residues. Germline V CDR1 and CDR2: MNHEY, SVGAGI. The V gene end was trimmed by 8 bases and the J gene end by 6 bases; junction bases not matched to a gene: 10. The CDR3 region has the DNA TGTGCCAGCCGTTCAGCGGGGGGGCCGGGCGAGCAGTACTTC. Protein product: CASRSAGGPGEQYF.

The CDR3 is CASSLAPGSDEQYF. The CDR3 DNA reads as TGCGCCAGCAGCTTGGCCCCAGGGTCCGACGAGCAGTACTTC. The chain joins TRBV5-1 to TRBJ2-7; weak D call: TRBD1 (5 bases). Trimming took off 0 bases at V and 5 bases at J, with 12 bases between the two ends. CDR1 SGHRS and CDR2 YFSETQ come from the germline V gene. The CDR3 is made up of 14 amino acids.

In its sample, this clone was seen once. This chain joins TRBV2 and TRBJ1-4; TRBD1 aligns across 8 bases. Losses at the gene ends were 6 bases for V and 8 bases for J; bases not matched to a gene: 2. In germline, CDR1 is SNHLY, CDR2 FYNNEI. CDR3 length: 12 residues. Written as DNA, the CDR3 is TGTGCCAGCAGGTGGACAGGGGAAAAACTGTTTTTT. It specifies CASRWTGEKLFF. Combining the CDR3 with reference TRBV2 and TRBJ1-4 gives the whole variable domain EPEVTQTPSHQVTQMGQEVILRCVPISNHLYFYWYRQILGQKVEFLVSFYNNEISEKSEIFDDQFSVERPDGSNFTLKIRSTKLEDSAMYFCASRWTGEKLFFGSGTQLSVL.

This chain links TRBV29-1 with TRBJ2-3; 7 nucleotides agree with TRBD1. The V gene end was trimmed by 6 bases and the J gene end by 3 bases; junction bases not matched to a gene: 9. The CDR3 runs to 14 residues. Germline V gene lookup returns CDR1 SQVTM and CDR2 ANQGSEA. The CDR3 nucleotides are TGCAGCGTGGCTCCGGGACAGAAAACAGATACGCAGTATTTT. Residues: CSVAPGQKTDTQYF.